This TCR beta chain was captured in a study of T cells after yellow fever vaccination. Regarding the study as a whole: The booster response re-showed most primary clones: approximately 95% CD4, approximately 90% CD8.

V shed 5 bases and J shed 2 bases, with 13 bases lying between them. The CDR3 is 14 residues long. Germline V lookup: CDR1 SGHRS, CDR2 YFSETQ. TCRdb reprocessed the 5' RACE reads via MiXCR and lists one record per CDR3 protein. The sample consists of about 400,000 distinct CDR3 sequences, more than 9% of them appearing once. This clonotype was recorded a few times. Its antigen is still unknown. V gene TRBV5-1 combines with J gene TRBJ1-2, with unresolved D. Material: PBMCs, obtained on the day of the first yellow fever vaccination. This clonotype originated in a man younger than 35 who received the YFV17D yellow fever vaccine. Here the CDR3 reads CASRRRELNYGYTF. CDR3 coding DNA: TGCGCCAGCAGGCGTCGGGAACTAAACTATGGCTACACCTTC.